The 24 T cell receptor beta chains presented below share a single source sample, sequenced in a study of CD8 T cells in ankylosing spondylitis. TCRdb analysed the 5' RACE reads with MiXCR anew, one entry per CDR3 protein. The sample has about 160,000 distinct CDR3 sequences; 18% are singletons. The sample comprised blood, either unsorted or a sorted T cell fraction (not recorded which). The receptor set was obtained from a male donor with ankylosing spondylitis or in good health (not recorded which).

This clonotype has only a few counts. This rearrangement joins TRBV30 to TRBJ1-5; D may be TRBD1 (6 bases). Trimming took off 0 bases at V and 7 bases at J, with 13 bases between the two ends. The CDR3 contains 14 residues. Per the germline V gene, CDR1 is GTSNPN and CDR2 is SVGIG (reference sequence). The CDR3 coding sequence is TGTGCCTGGAGTGTAGGTCAGGGGAGCCAGCCCCAGCATTTT. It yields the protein CAWSVGQGSQPQHF.

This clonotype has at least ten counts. CDR3 coding DNA: TGCAGTGCTAGGCCAAGCGGGCTAACGCCAGATACGCAGTATTTT. Its protein is CSARPSGLTPDTQYF. The chain couples TRBV20-1 to TRBJ2-3, with a possible D match to TRBD2 (6 bases). CDR3 length equals 15 residues. Trimming cost V 3 bases and J 4 bases, with 17 bases left between them. Germline lookup yields CDR1 DFQATT and CDR2 SNEGSKA (reference sequence).

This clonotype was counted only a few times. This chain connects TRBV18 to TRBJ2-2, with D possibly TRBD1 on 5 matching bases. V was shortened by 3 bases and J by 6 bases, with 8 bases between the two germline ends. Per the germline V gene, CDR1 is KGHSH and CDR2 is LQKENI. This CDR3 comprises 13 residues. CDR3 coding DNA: TGTGCCAGCTCACCGCAGGGCGCCGGGGAGCTGTTTTTT. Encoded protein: CASSPQGAGELFF.

Here the CDR3 reads CSVSRDREYNEQFF. The DNA of the CDR3 is TGCAGCGTTTCCCGGGACAGAGAATACAATGAGCAGTTCTTC. The chain uses TRBV29-1 and TRBJ2-1; the match to TRBD1 covers 7 bases. Per the germline V gene, CDR1 is SQVTM and CDR2 is ANQGSEA. The CDR3 runs 14 residues. V was clipped by 5 bases and J by 4 bases; unmatched bases: 8.

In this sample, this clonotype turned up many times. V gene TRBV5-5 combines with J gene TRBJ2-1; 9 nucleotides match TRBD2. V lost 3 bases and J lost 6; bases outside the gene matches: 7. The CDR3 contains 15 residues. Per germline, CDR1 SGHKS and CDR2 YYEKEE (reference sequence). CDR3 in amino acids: CASSSLLAGPNEQFF. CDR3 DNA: TGTGCCAGCAGCTCCCTCCTAGCGGGGCCCAATGAGCAGTTCTTC.

The CDR3 sequence is CASSRLAGDTGELFF. DNA for the CDR3: TGTGCCAGCAGTCGCCTAGCGGGGGACACCGGGGAGCTGTTTTTT. The V gene is TRBV2, the J gene TRBJ2-2; 10 bases map to TRBD2. Germline assignment: CDR1 SNHLY and CDR2 FYNNEI. V gave up 5 bases and J gave up 3 bases; unmatched junction bases: 3. This CDR3 has 15 amino acids. The full variable domain, with the rest looked up from reference TRBV2 and TRBJ2-2, is EPEVTQTPSHQVTQMGQEVILRCVPISNHLYFYWYRQILGQKVEFLVSFYNNEISEKSEIFDDQFSVERPDGSNFTLKIRSTKLEDSAMYFCASSRLAGDTGELFFGEGSRLTVL.

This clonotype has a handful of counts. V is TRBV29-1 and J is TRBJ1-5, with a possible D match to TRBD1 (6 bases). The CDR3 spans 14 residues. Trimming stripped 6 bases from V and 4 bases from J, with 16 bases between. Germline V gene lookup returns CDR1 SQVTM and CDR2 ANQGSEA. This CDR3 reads CSVAPGGTNQPQHF. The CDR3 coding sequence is TGCAGCGTGGCCCCCGGGGGCACTAATCAGCCCCAGCATTTT.

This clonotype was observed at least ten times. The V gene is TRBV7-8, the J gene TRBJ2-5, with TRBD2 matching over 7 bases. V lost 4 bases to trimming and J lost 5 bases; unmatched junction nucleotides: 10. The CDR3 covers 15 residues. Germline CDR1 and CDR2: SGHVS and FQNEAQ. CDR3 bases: TGTGCCAGCAGCTGGGGAGGAAGCGGGGTGGAGACCCAGTACTTC. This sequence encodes CASSWGGSGVETQYF.

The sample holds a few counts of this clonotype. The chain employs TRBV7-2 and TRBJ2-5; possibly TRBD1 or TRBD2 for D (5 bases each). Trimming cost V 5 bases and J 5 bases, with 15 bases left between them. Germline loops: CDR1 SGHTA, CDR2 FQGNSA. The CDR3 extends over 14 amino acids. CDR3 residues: CASSPYGGYETQYF. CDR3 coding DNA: TGTGCCAGCAGCCCATATGGGGGTTATGAGACCCAGTACTTC. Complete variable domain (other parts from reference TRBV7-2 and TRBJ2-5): GAGVSQSPSNKVTEKGKDVELRCDPISGHTALYWYRQSLGQGLEFLIYFQGNSAPDKSGLPSDRFSAERTGGSVSTLTIQRTQQEDSAVYLCASSPYGGYETQYFGPGTRLLVL.

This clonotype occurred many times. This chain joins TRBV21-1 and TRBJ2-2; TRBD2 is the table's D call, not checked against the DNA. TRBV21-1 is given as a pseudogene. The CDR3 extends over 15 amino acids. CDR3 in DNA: TGTGCCAGCAGCAAGCGCGGGAGTAATACCGGGGAGCTGTTTTTT. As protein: CASSKRGSNTGELFF.

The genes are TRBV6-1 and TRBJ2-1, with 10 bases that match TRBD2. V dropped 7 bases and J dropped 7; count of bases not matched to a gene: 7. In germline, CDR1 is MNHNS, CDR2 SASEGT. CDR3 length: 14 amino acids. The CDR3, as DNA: TGTGCCAGCACTATGACTAGCGGGTGGAATGAGCAGTTCTTC. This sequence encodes CASTMTSGWNEQFF.

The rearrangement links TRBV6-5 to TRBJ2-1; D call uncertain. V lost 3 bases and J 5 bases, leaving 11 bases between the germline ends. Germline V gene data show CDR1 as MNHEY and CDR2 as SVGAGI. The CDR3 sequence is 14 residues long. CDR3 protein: CASSYGRRDNEQFF. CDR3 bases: TGTGCCAGCAGTTATGGTCGGCGAGACAATGAGCAGTTCTTC.

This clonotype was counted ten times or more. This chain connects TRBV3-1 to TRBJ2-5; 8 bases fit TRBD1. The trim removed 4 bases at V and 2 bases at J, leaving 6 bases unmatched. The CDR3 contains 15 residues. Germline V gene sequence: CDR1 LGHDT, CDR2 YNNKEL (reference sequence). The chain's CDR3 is CASSPLQGAQETQYF. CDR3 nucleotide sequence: TGTGCCAGCAGCCCCTTGCAGGGGGCACAAGAGACCCAGTACTTC.

CDR3 coding DNA: TGCGCCAGCAGCTTGGTACCAGGGGAATCCTACGAGCAGTACTTC. This encodes CASSLVPGESYEQYF. The chain joins TRBV5-1 to TRBJ2-7; D is possibly TRBD1 (6 bases). Per the germline V gene, CDR1 is SGHRS and CDR2 is YFSETQ. CDR3 length: 15 residues. The V end was cut by 0 bases, the J end by 1 base, with 11 bases between.

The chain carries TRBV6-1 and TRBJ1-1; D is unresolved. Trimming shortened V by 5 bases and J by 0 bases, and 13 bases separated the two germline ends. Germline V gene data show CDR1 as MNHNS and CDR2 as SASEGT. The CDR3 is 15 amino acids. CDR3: CASSPPRFMNTEAFF. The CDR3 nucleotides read TGTGCCAGCAGTCCTCCCCGGTTCATGAACACTGAAGCTTTCTTT.

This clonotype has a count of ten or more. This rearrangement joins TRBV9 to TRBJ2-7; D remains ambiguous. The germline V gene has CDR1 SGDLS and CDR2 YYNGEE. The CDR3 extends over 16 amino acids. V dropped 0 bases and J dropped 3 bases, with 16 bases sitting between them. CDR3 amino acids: CASSVGPDLSVYEQYF. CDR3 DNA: TGTGCCAGCAGCGTAGGCCCAGACCTGTCCGTCTACGAGCAGTACTTC.

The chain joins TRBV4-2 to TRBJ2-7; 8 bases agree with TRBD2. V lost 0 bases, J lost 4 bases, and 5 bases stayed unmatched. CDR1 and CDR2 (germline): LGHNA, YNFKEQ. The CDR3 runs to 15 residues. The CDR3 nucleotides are TGTGCCAGCAGCCAAGATTTCCGGGAGGGATACGAGCAGTACTTC. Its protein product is CASSQDFREGYEQYF.

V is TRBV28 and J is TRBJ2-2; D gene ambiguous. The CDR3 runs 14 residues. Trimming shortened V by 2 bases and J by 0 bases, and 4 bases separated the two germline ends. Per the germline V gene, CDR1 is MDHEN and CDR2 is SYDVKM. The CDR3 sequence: CASSLRTNTGELFF. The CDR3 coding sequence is TGTGCCAGCAGTTTAAGGACGAACACCGGGGAGCTGTTTTTT.

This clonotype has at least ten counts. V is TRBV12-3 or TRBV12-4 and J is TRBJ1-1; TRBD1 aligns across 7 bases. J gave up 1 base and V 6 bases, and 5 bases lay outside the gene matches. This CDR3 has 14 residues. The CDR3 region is CASSLGGWNTEAFF. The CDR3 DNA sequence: TGTGCCAGCAGCCTAGGGGGCTGGAACACTGAAGCTTTCTTT.

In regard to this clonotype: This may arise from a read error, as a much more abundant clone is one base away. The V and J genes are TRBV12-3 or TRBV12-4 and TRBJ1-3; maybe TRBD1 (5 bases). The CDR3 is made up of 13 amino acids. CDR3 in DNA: TGTACCAGCAAATCAGGGAATGGAAACACCATATATTTT. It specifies CTSKSGNGNTIYF.

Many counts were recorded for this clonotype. Here the CDR3 DNA reads TGTGCCACCAGCAGAGAAGTAGCATTGGAGACCCAGTACTTC. This gives the protein CATSREVALETQYF. The chain couples TRBV15 to TRBJ2-5; the D is unclear. Germline V lookup: CDR1 LNHNV, CDR2 YYDKDF (reference sequence). The CDR3 is 14 residues long. The V end was cut by 0 bases, the J end by 5 bases, with 10 bases between.

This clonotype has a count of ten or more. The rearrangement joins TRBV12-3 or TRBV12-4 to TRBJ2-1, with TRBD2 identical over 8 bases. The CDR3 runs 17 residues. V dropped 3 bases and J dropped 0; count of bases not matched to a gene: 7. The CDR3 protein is CASSLAGGTNSYNEQFF. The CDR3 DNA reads TGTGCCAGCAGTTTGGCGGGAGGTACGAACTCCTACAATGAGCAGTTCTTC.

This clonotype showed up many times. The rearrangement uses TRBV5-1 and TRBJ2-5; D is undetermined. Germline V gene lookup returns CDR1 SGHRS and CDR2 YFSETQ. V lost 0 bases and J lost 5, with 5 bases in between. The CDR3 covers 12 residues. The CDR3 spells CASSLDGETQYF. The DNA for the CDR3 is TGCGCCAGCAGCTTGGACGGCGAGACCCAGTACTTC.

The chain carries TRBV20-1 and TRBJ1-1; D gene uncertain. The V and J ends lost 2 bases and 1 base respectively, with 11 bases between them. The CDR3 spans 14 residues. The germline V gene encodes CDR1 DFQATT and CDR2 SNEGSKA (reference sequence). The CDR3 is CSARKGNPNTEAFF. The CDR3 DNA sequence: TGCAGTGCTAGAAAAGGGAATCCGAACACTGAAGCTTTCTTT.